The 9 T cell receptor beta chains reported below all come from one sample, sequenced in a study of T cells in Graves' hyperthyroidism and ophthalmopathy. RNA transcripts served as the template for amplifying TCR beta CDR3 regions. First-round RT-PCR targeting the TCR CDR3 was performed with the HTBI primer set. TCRdb fed the multiplex PCR reads into MiXCR, producing one record per CDR3 protein. Seen here are around 350,000 distinct CDR3 sequences, roughly 13% observed once, and the top ten hold 9% to 9.5%. Sequencing was performed on blood. Receptors were obtained from a woman under 30 with Graves' hyperthyroidism.

This clonotype was counted at least ten times. CDR3 in DNA: TGTGCCATCAGTGACGACCCAGATCGTGGCTACACCTTC. This translates into CAISDDPDRGYTF. V and J are TRBV10-3 and TRBJ1-2; D is unclear. With 3 bases removed from V and 7 bases from J, the gap between germline ends came to 12 bases. The CDR3 consists of 13 residues. Germline CDR1 and CDR2: ENHRY and SYGVKD.

Regarding this clonotype: An end of the junction differs from the germline gene, which may be a read error. The chain combines TRBV5-4 with TRBJ2-7; D is unresolved. Germline lookup yields CDR1 SGHNT and CDR2 YYREEE (reference sequence). The CDR3 covers 15 residues. The CDR3 sequence is CASGLNVRVADEQYF. As DNA, the CDR3 is TGTGCCAGCGGCTTAAACGTTCGGGTCGCAGACGAGCAGTACTTC.

In its sample, this clonotype was seen a few times. The gene calls are TRBV27 and TRBJ2-5; D unresolved. Trimming removed 0 bases from V and 1 base from J, with 6 bases in between. CDR1 and CDR2 from the germline V gene are MNHEY and SMNVEV (reference sequence). This CDR3 has 14 amino acids. The CDR3 DNA follows: TGTGCCAGCAGTTTATCGGTCTTCCAAGAGACCCAGTACTTC. It yields the protein CASSLSVFQETQYF.

In this sample, this clonotype turned up many times. The chain joins TRBV24-1 to TRBJ2-3; D is possibly TRBD2 (5 bases). The CDR3 runs to 13 residues. V lost 9 bases, J lost 0 bases, and 9 bases lay in between. Germline CDR1 KGHDR, CDR2 SFDVKD. The CDR3 nucleotides are TGTGCCACCGAGGGCGCCAGCACAGATACGCAGTATTTT. It encodes CATEGASTDTQYF.

The table lists this clonotype with many counts. This chain's CDR3 is CASSVNENTEAFF. CDR3 coding DNA: TGTGCCAGCAGTGTCAACGAGAACACTGAAGCTTTCTTT. The chain is built from TRBV6-1 and TRBJ1-1; unclear D gene. V lost 4 bases to trimming and J lost 1 base, with 7 bases between them. There are 13 residues in the CDR3. Germline CDR1 reads MNHNS; CDR2 reads SASEGT.

This rearrangement joins TRBV10-3 to TRBJ2-3; 10 bases agree with TRBD2. J lost 0 bases, V lost 8 bases, and 5 bases had no gene match. CDR3 length: 15 residues. Germline V gene data show CDR1 as ENHRY and CDR2 as SYGVKD. CDR3 residues: CAIGGTSESTDTQYF. Here the CDR3 DNA reads TGTGCCATCGGGGGGACTAGCGAGAGCACAGATACGCAGTATTTT.

This clonotype was detected ten times or more. The gene calls are TRBV5-1 and TRBJ2-1; 16 bases map to TRBD2. With 3 bases clipped from V and 9 bases from J, the junction kept 6 bases outside the gene matches. CDR3 length: 16 residues. Germline V gene lookup returns CDR1 SGHRS and CDR2 YFSETQ. The CDR3 loop reads CASSSGTSGRASEQFF. The CDR3 DNA follows: TGCGCCAGCAGCTCTGGGACTAGCGGGAGGGCTAGTGAGCAGTTCTTC. Using reference TRBV5-1 and TRBJ2-1 for the parts outside the CDR3, the full variable domain is KAGVTQTPRYLIKTRGQQVTLSCSPISGHRSVSWYQQTPGQGLQFLFEYFSETQRNKGNFPGRFSGRQFSNSRSEMNVSTLELGDSALYLCASSSGTSGRASEQFFGPGTRLTVL.

Many counts were recorded for this clonotype. The chain employs TRBV28 and TRBJ1-1; D gene unclear. Trimming shortened V by 5 bases and J by 1 base, and 8 bases separated the two germline ends. The CDR3 is 13 residues long. From germline, CDR1 is MDHEN and CDR2 SYDVKM. CDR3 nucleotide sequence: TGTGCCAGCAGTCCACCCAGGAACACTGAAGCTTTCTTT. This translates into CASSPPRNTEAFF.

This clonotype occurred many times. V and J are TRBV6-1 and TRBJ2-1, with TRBD2 matching 9 bases. V dropped 1 base and J dropped 2; count of bases not matched to a gene: 9. The CDR3 is 18 amino acids. Germline V CDR1 and CDR2: MNHNS, SASEGT. As DNA, the CDR3 is TGTGCCAGCAGTGAAGAAAGCGGGGGGCTCTATGCCTACAATGAGCAGTTCTTC. Translated, it gives CASSEESGGLYAYNEQFF.